These T cell receptor beta chains were read from a single sample in a study of metastatic and nonmetastatic thyroid tumors. TCRdb re-clonotyped the PCR reads through MiXCR. This repertoire shows some 8,500 clones, under 40% found once; its top ten account for roughly 21%. The sequencing input was tumor tissue. These TCRs come from a female donor with papillary thyroid cancer or a benign thyroid nodule (not recorded which). Some clones in this sample may be carry-over from other donors' samples. The conserved cysteine and the conserved F or W are not part of the CDR3 here. D genes are given only for firm matches.

D: TRBD1
V: TRBV7-9
J: TRBJ1-5
CDR3: ASSSGQGAVQPQH

D: .
V: TRBV30
J: TRBJ1-6
CDR3: AFRRGPQSPLH

D: .
V: TRBV20-1
J: TRBJ2-1
CDR3: SARDRGRVYNEQF

D: .
V: TRBV5-1
J: TRBJ1-2
CDR3: ASSFDSYGYT

D: .
V: TRBV27
J: TRBJ2-7
CDR3: ASSFRGRGNEQY

D: .
V: TRBV6-1
J: TRBJ2-1
CDR3: ASSEKGGDEQF

D: .
V: TRBV2
J: TRBJ1-2
CDR3: ASSSSRANYGYT

D: .
V: TRBV2
J: TRBJ2-7
CDR3: ASSDRGLYEQY

D: .
V: TRBV3-1
J: TRBJ1-2
CDR3: ASSLGRSGYT

D: TRBD1
V: TRBV5-1
J: TRBJ2-2
CDR3: ASSLATGGTGELF

D: .
V: TRBV6-2/TRBV6-3
J: TRBJ1-1
CDR3: ASSYRDEYMNTEAF

D: TRBD1
V: TRBV12-3/TRBV12-4
J: TRBJ1-2
CDR3: ASALGQAAYGYT

D: .
V: TRBV20-1
J: TRBJ2-5
CDR3: SARDTGRETQY

D: .
V: TRBV3-1
J: TRBJ2-5
CDR3: ASSQTGAGAGETQY

D: .
V: TRBV28
J: TRBJ2-7
CDR3: ASSSQRISYEQY

D: .
V: TRBV27
J: TRBJ2-7
CDR3: ASSSGDSSYEQY

D: .
V: TRBV30
J: TRBJ1-2
CDR3: AWSVGAGSGYT

D: .
V: TRBV6-1
J: TRBJ2-2
CDR3: ARSRTRGGHGEMF

D: .
V: TRBV7-8
J: TRBJ2-3
CDR3: ASSLDPGADTQY

D: TRBD1
V: TRBV5-4
J: TRBJ1-2
CDR3: ASSLRGQYGYT

D: .
V: TRBV12-3/TRBV12-4
J: TRBJ1-1
CDR3: ASSLGNREGAF

D: TRBD1
V: TRBV4-1
J: TRBJ2-3
CDR3: ASSRDRRDTQY

D: .
V: TRBV20-1
J: TRBJ1-2
CDR3: SARDEGRQESNYGYT

D: TRBD1
V: TRBV19
J: TRBJ1-5
CDR3: ASSRQGFGNQPQH

D: .
V: TRBV15
J: TRBJ2-7
CDR3: ATIRDLGYEQY

D: TRBD2
V: TRBV12-3/TRBV12-4
J: TRBJ2-1
CDR3: ASSLALTSGGAHHQF

D: TRBD2
V: TRBV20-1
J: TRBJ2-7
CDR3: SVYGGLAGAYEQY